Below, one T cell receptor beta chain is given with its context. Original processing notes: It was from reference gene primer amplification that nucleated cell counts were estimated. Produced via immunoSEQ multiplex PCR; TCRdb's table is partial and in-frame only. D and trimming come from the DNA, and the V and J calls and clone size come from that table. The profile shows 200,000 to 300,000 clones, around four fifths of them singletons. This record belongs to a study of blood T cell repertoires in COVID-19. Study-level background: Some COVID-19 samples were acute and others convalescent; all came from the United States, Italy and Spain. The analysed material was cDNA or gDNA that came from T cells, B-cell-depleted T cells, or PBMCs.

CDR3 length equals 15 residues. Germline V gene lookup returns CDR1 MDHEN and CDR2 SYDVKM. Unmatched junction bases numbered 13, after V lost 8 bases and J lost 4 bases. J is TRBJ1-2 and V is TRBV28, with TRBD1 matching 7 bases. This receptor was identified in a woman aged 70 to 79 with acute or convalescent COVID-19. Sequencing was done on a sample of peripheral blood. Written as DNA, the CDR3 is TGTGCCAGCGAACAGGGGCCGCCTTGGGGCTATGGCTACACCTTC. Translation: CASEQGPPWGYGYTF.